A single sample gave rise to the 21 T cell receptor beta chains below, sequenced in a study of T-cell memory formation after mild COVID-19. TCRdb reprocessed the 5' RACE reads via MiXCR and lists one record per CDR3 protein. The sample gives 350,000 to 450,000 distinct CDR3 sequences, 20% of which show up once; 8.4% is in the top ten. The sample consisted of PBMCs or a T cell subset sorted from them (not recorded which). The receptor set was obtained from an adult woman who had mild COVID-19 (a few samples of this study predate the infection). Cell type and time point are not known.

The V and J genes are TRBV5-5 and TRBJ2-2; weak D call: TRBD1 (5 bases). The germline CDR1 and CDR2 sequences are SGHKS and YYEKEE (reference sequence). The CDR3 is made up of 15 amino acids. Trimming stripped 5 bases from V and 4 bases from J, with 15 bases between. CDR3 in amino acids: CASSYLSGSTGELFF. The CDR3 DNA reads as TGTGCCAGCAGTTATTTATCAGGGTCCACCGGGGAGCTGTTTTTT. Combining the CDR3 with reference TRBV5-5 and TRBJ2-2 gives the whole variable domain DAGVTQSPTHLIKTRGQQVTLRCSPISGHKSVSWYQQVLGQGPQFIFQYYEKEERGRGNFPDRFSARQFPNYSSELNVNALLLGDSALYLCASSYLSGSTGELFFGEGSRLTVL.

The chain uses TRBV7-9 and TRBJ2-1; D unresolved. CDR1 SEHNR and CDR2 FQNEAQ come from the germline V gene (reference sequence). The germline V and J ends were trimmed by 5 bases and 2 bases, with 13 bases remaining between them. The CDR3 consists of 15 residues. CDR3 region: CASSPASKPYNEQFF. CDR3 coding DNA: TGTGCCAGCAGCCCGGCCTCCAAGCCCTACAATGAGCAGTTCTTC.

The chain links TRBV3-1 to TRBJ2-6; D ambiguous. V lost 0 bases, J lost 0 bases, and 0 bases lay in between. Germline CDR1 LGHDT, CDR2 YNNKEL (reference sequence). This CDR3 comprises 14 residues. CDR3 bases: TGTGCCAGCAGCCAAGACTCTGGGGCCAACGTCCTGACTTTC. Amino acid sequence: CASSQDSGANVLTF.

As DNA, the CDR3 is TGTGCCAGCAGTTACCAGGACCTTAGCTCCTACAATGAGCAGTTCTTC. Its translation: CASSYQDLSSYNEQFF. This chain uses TRBV6-5 with TRBJ2-1; D remains unclear. The CDR3 extends over 16 amino acids. The ends were cut back, 2 bases at V and 0 bases at J, with 11 bases in the middle. Germline V lookup: CDR1 MNHEY, CDR2 SVGAGI.

This clonotype was found many times. The chain couples TRBV5-4 to TRBJ2-7, with 7 bases that match TRBD1. The CDR3 loop spans 13 amino acids. CDR1 and CDR2 from the germline V gene are SGHNT and YYREEE (reference sequence). V gave up 4 bases and J gave up 2 bases; unmatched junction bases: 3. The CDR3 region has the DNA TGTGCCAGCAGCCAGGGACAGACCTACGAGCAGTACTTC. Translated: CASSQGQTYEQYF.

By its share, this clonotype is large. This rearrangement joins TRBV15 to TRBJ2-3; D gene ambiguous. CDR1 is LNHNV and CDR2 is YYDKDF in the germline V gene (reference sequence). Trimming stripped 0 bases from V and 5 bases from J, with 6 bases between. The CDR3 is 13 amino acids. CDR3 nucleotides: TGTGCCACCAGCAGAGATAGGGTAGATACGCAGTATTTT. Translation gives CATSRDRVDTQYF.

V and J are TRBV6-2 or TRBV6-3 and TRBJ2-7, with D perhaps TRBD2 (6 bases). This CDR3 region has 15 residues. In germline, CDR1 is MNHEY, CDR2 SVGEGT. Trimming left V 7 bases short and J 3 bases short, with 19 bases between. The CDR3 protein is CASTTEGSPLYEQYF. CDR3 bases: TGTGCCAGCACCACGGAGGGGTCGCCCCTCTACGAGCAGTACTTC.

The CDR3 protein is CAIGWQETYEQYF. The CDR3 DNA reads TGTGCCATCGGCTGGCAGGAGACCTACGAGCAGTACTTC. The chain recombines TRBV10-3 with TRBJ2-7; the D is unclear. From germline, CDR1 is ENHRY and CDR2 SYGVKD. The CDR3 covers 13 residues. V was shortened by 8 bases and J by 2 bases, with 13 bases between the two germline ends.

The V call is TRBV4-2, the J call TRBJ1-5, with D hard to call. V lost 0 bases and J lost 0, with 6 bases in between. CDR1 and CDR2 (germline): LGHNA, YNFKEQ. This CDR3 is built from 15 residues. The CDR3 DNA reads as TGTGCCAGCAGCCAAGATCGCCCTAGCAATCAGCCCCAGCATTTT. It encodes CASSQDRPSNQPQHF.

In its sample, this clonotype was seen a few times. The rearrangement uses TRBV18 and TRBJ1-1; TRBD1 matches at 9 bases. The germline gives CDR1 KGHSH, CDR2 LQKENI. V shed 6 bases and J 3 bases; nucleotides not matched to a gene: 8. This CDR3 has 15 amino acids. CDR3 region: CASSEQGAGYTEAFF. The CDR3 nucleotides are TGTGCCAGCTCGGAACAGGGGGCGGGGTACACTGAAGCTTTCTTT.

The chain couples TRBV20-1 to TRBJ2-1; tentatively, D is TRBD2 (6 bases). Per germline, CDR1 DFQATT and CDR2 SNEGSKA (reference sequence). This CDR3 has 12 amino acids. V lost 0 bases, J lost 8 bases, and 8 bases lay in between. CDR3 in DNA: TGCAGTGCTAGAGAGGGGAGGCATGAGCAGTTCTTC. Translation gives CSAREGRHEQFF.

V usage is TRBV4-2 and J usage is TRBJ2-1; 10 bases align to TRBD1. Germline CDR1 reads LGHNA; CDR2 reads YNFKEQ. V shed 0 bases, J shed 15 bases, and the junction held 11 bases outside the gene matches. CDR3 length: 15 amino acids. The CDR3 sequence is CASSQEGTGVPHRFF. The CDR3 DNA follows: TGTGCCAGCAGCCAAGAGGGGACAGGGGTCCCACATCGGTTCTTC.

The chain recombines TRBV2 with TRBJ2-5; 7 nucleotides align to TRBD1. Germline values: CDR1 SNHLY, CDR2 FYNNEI. V trimming: 7 bases; J trimming: 2 bases; junction bases outside the gene matches: 4. This CDR3 is built from 13 residues. The DNA for the CDR3 is TGTGCCAGCATGAGGGACAGTCAAGAGACCCAGTACTTC. As protein: CASMRDSQETQYF. The full variable domain, completed using reference TRBV2 and TRBJ2-5, is EPEVTQTPSHQVTQMGQEVILRCVPISNHLYFYWYRQILGQKVEFLVSFYNNEISEKSEIFDDQFSVERPDGSNFTLKIRSTKLEDSAMYFCASMRDSQETQYFGPGTRLLVL.

This clonotype has only a few counts. V is TRBV4-2 and J is TRBJ2-7; 11 bases agree with TRBD2. The germline CDR1 and CDR2 sequences are LGHNA and YNFKEQ. After removal of 1 base from V and 6 bases from J, the junction contained 11 bases not matched to a gene. This CDR3 has 17 amino acids. The DNA of the CDR3 is TGTGCCAGCAGCCAAGGGGTATCGGTAGCGGGAGGGGGCGAGCAGTACTTC. The encoded protein is CASSQGVSVAGGGEQYF.

The chain carries TRBV12-3 or TRBV12-4 and TRBJ1-2; 8 nucleotides line up with TRBD1. The CDR3 has 14 amino acids. The V and J ends lost 6 bases and 8 bases, in that order; junction bases with no gene match: 11. CDR3 loop: CASSQGQGLGGYTF. For the CDR3, the DNA is TGTGCCAGCAGCCAAGGACAGGGCTTGGGGGGCTACACCTTC.

The chain employs TRBV11-2 and TRBJ2-7, with a tentative D call TRBD2 (5 bases). Germline V CDR1 and CDR2: SGHAT, FQNNGV. The CDR3 sequence is 13 residues long. Trimming cost V 3 bases and J 4 bases, with 10 bases left between them. The CDR3 loop reads CASSLDFTYEQYF. The DNA of the CDR3 is TGTGCCAGCAGCTTGGACTTTACGTACGAGCAGTACTTC.

This chain links TRBV11-2 with TRBJ2-7, with D perhaps matching TRBD2 (5 bases). CDR1 and CDR2 (germline): SGHAT, FQNNGV. V was trimmed by 3 bases and J by 3 bases, leaving 6 bases between them. The CDR3 has 12 amino acids. CDR3 amino acids: CASSFGLYEQYF. The DNA of the CDR3 is TGTGCCAGCAGCTTTGGACTCTACGAGCAGTACTTC.

This chain joins TRBV6-2 or TRBV6-3 and TRBJ2-5; 7 bases are shared with TRBD1. V was pared by 6 bases and J by 1 base, with 5 bases of the junction left unmatched. The CDR3 is 14 amino acids. Germline V CDR1 and CDR2: MNHEY, SVGEGT. The CDR3 DNA sequence: TGTGCCAGCAGGAAGACAGGGTCCCAAGAGACCCAGTACTTC. Its protein is CASRKTGSQETQYF.

The rearrangement uses TRBV2 and TRBJ2-7; 9 positions match TRBD2. V lost 1 base to trimming and J lost 0 bases; unmatched junction nucleotides: 1. The CDR3 has 15 amino acids. CDR1 and CDR2 from the germline V gene are SNHLY and FYNNEI. DNA of the CDR3: TGTGCCAGCAGTGAAGAGCGGGGGGCCTCCTACGAGCAGTACTTC. Protein product: CASSEERGASYEQYF. The variable domain in full, with the rest retrieved from reference TRBV2 and TRBJ2-7, is EPEVTQTPSHQVTQMGQEVILRCVPISNHLYFYWYRQILGQKVEFLVSFYNNEISEKSEIFDDQFSVERPDGSNFTLKIRSTKLEDSAMYFCASSEERGASYEQYFGPGTRLTVT.

The V and J genes are TRBV21-1 and TRBJ2-7; the table's D call of TRBD2 was not tested on the DNA. TRBV21-1 is given as a pseudogene. The CDR3 spans 18 residues. The DNA for the CDR3 is TGTGCCAGCAGCAAAGGATCTAGCGGGGGACCCCAGGGGTGCGAGCAGTACTTC. This sequence encodes CASSKGSSGGPQGCEQYF.

This clonotype was counted a few times. The chain has TRBV9 and TRBJ2-7; D call uncertain. The germline V and J ends were trimmed by 0 bases and 1 base, with 11 bases remaining between them. This CDR3 is built from 15 residues. Germline V gives CDR1 SGDLS, CDR2 YYNGEE. This CDR3 reads CASSVDGMGSYEQYF. The CDR3 DNA is TGTGCCAGCAGCGTAGATGGCATGGGATCCTACGAGCAGTACTTC.